What follows are 19 T cell receptor beta chains derived from one specimen sequenced in a study of blood T cells in healthy people across ages. A second 7 to 11 cycle PCR used barcoded and J-beta primers. TCRdb reprocessed the 5' RACE reads via MiXCR and lists one record per CDR3 protein. The sample has approximately 800,000 distinct CDR3 sequences, 60% to 80% seen once; the top ten hold 28%. Sequenced sample: blood. The receptors derive from a man aged 25-45 years in good health.

V and J are TRBV3-1 and TRBJ2-5; D remains unclear. This CDR3 has 13 amino acids. Looked up from germline, CDR1 is LGHDT and CDR2 is YNNKEL (reference sequence). The V gene lost 7 bases and the J gene lost 1 base, with 10 bases spanning the gap. The CDR3 nucleotides read TGTGCCAGCAACGTTGGTCCCCAAGAGACCCAGTACTTC. Protein sequence: CASNVGPQETQYF.

The rearrangement uses TRBV12-3 or TRBV12-4 and TRBJ1-2; D is unclear. The ends were cut back, 5 bases at V and 8 bases at J, with 15 bases in the middle. This CDR3 has 13 residues. The CDR3 protein is CASSVALHGGYTF. CDR3 sequence (DNA): TGTGCCAGCAGTGTTGCCCTACACGGAGGCTACACCTTC.

V gene TRBV5-1 combines with J gene TRBJ2-4; D call uncertain. The assigned J gene may be wrong: the sequence end matches TRBJ2-7 better. Germline values: CDR1 SGHRS, CDR2 YFSETQ. The CDR3 has 13 amino acids. CDR3 loop: CASSWGAGYEQYF. The CDR3 nucleotides are TGCGCCAGCAGCTGGGGTGCCGGATACGAGCAGTACTTC.

The rearrangement links TRBV6-5 to TRBJ1-5; no reliable D call. The V and J ends lost 5 bases and 3 bases respectively, with 14 bases between them. Germline-derived CDR1 and CDR2 are MNHEY and SVGAGI. CDR3 length: 15 residues. CDR3 protein: CASSPVPKSNQPQHF. The CDR3 DNA is TGTGCCAGCAGTCCCGTCCCAAAATCCAATCAGCCCCAGCATTTT.

This clonotype was found a few times. The chain uses TRBV27 and TRBJ2-7; 10 bases map to TRBD1. The CDR3 is 14 residues long. Germline V gene data show CDR1 as MNHEY and CDR2 as SMNVEV (reference sequence). V lost 9 bases to trimming and J lost 1 base; unmatched junction nucleotides: 6. Written as DNA, the CDR3 is TGTGCCAGGAAGGGGACAGGGGCTTCCTACGAGCAGTACTTC. Its translation is CARKGTGASYEQYF.

V gene TRBV29-1 combines with J gene TRBJ2-3; D is undetermined. This CDR3 comprises 13 residues. Germline values: CDR1 SQVTM, CDR2 ANQGSEA. Trimming took off 4 bases at V and 0 bases at J, with 8 bases between the two ends. CDR3 sequence (DNA): TGCAGCGTTGGAACTTCTAGCACAGATACGCAGTATTTT. Residues: CSVGTSSTDTQYF.

The rearrangement joins TRBV7-4 to TRBJ2-4; D uncertain. V was clipped by 6 bases and J by 2 bases, with 14 bases between them. Germline CDR1 SGHVT, CDR2 SQSDAQ. The CDR3 consists of 15 residues. For the CDR3, the DNA is TGTGCCAGCAGAACCACGGCACAACCCAAAAACATTCAGTACTTC. Translated: CASRTTAQPKNIQYF.

The chain uses TRBV7-3 and TRBJ2-1; 9 positions match TRBD1. CDR1 and CDR2 (germline): SGHTA, FQGTGA. Losses at the gene ends were 4 bases for V and 11 bases for J; bases not matched to a gene: 9. The CDR3 covers 14 residues. CDR3 sequence reads: CASSSAGTGIKQFF. The CDR3 region has the DNA TGTGCCAGCAGCTCGGCCGGGACAGGGATCAAGCAGTTCTTC.

This sequence joins TRBV5-1 and TRBJ2-3; the match to TRBD2 covers 8 bases. This CDR3 contains 17 residues. Germline assignment: CDR1 SGHRS and CDR2 YFSETQ. The junction had 11 bases not matched to a gene; V was cut back by 4 bases and J by 1 base. DNA of the CDR3: TGCGCCAGCAGCCCCGCTGGGGGTAGCGGGGGCACAGATACGCAGTATTTT. Translated: CASSPAGGSGGTDTQYF.

V is TRBV14 and J is TRBJ2-7; TRBD2 might be the D (5 bases). The CDR3 is 15 residues long. Per the germline V gene, CDR1 is SGHDN and CDR2 is FVKESK. V was shortened by 5 bases and J by 0 bases, with 14 bases between the two germline ends. The CDR3 region has the DNA TGTGCCAGCAGCTTGTCTACCGGGGTCTCCTACGAGCAGTACTTC. Amino acids: CASSLSTGVSYEQYF.

V gene TRBV6-2 or TRBV6-3 combines with J gene TRBJ1-5, with 8 positions matching TRBD1. The germline V gene has CDR1 MNHEY and CDR2 SVGEGT. Trimming removed 5 bases from V and 7 bases from J; junction bases left unmatched: 10. This CDR3 is 15 amino acids long. For the CDR3, the DNA is TGTGCCAGCAGTCCCGGACAGGGCTTCGGGCAGCCCCAGCATTTT. Translation gives CASSPGQGFGQPQHF.

V gene TRBV5-6 combines with J gene TRBJ1-4; D is unresolved. The CDR3 covers 16 residues. From germline, CDR1 is SGHDT and CDR2 YYEEEE. The V gene lost 6 bases and the J gene lost 7 bases, with 22 bases spanning the gap. CDR3 sequence reads: CASIRRRGVHGEKLFF. The CDR3 DNA reads TGTGCCAGCATCCGAAGAAGAGGTGTCCATGGTGAAAAACTGTTTTTT. Combining the CDR3 with reference TRBV5-6 and TRBJ1-4 gives the whole variable domain DAGVTQSPTHLIKTRGQQVTLRCSPKSGHDTVSWYQQALGQGPQFIFQYYEEEERQRGNFPDRFSGHQFPNYSSELNVNALLLGDSALYLCASIRRRGVHGEKLFFGSGTQLSVL.

This clonotype was seen a handful of times. The chain carries TRBV11-2 and TRBJ2-4, with 9 bases lining up with TRBD2. V was pared by 5 bases and J by 5 bases, with 7 bases of the junction left unmatched. The germline gives CDR1 SGHAT, CDR2 FQNNGV. The CDR3 runs 15 residues. This CDR3 reads CASSTWRLAENIQYF. The CDR3 DNA is TGTGCCAGCAGCACCTGGAGACTAGCGGAAAACATTCAGTACTTC. The complete variable domain, with remaining parts taken from reference TRBV11-2 and TRBJ2-4, reads EAGVAQSPRYKIIEKRQSVAFWCNPISGHATLYWYQQILGQGPKLLIQFQNNGVVDDSQLPKDRFSAERLKGVDSTLKIQPAKLEDSAVYLCASSTWRLAENIQYFGAGTRLSVL.

V and J are TRBV28 and TRBJ2-7; TRBD1 might be the D (5 bases). With 5 bases removed from V and 3 bases from J, the gap between germline ends came to 8 bases. In germline, CDR1 is MDHEN, CDR2 SYDVKM. The CDR3 spans 12 residues. This CDR3 is CASSRQHYEQYF. CDR3 coding DNA: TGTGCCAGCAGTCGACAGCACTACGAGCAGTACTTC.

This rearrangement joins TRBV4-2 to TRBJ2-6; a possible D gene is TRBD2 (6 bases). CDR1 LGHNA and CDR2 YNFKEQ come from the germline V gene. CDR3 length: 16 residues. V gave up 7 bases and J gave up 0 bases, with 13 bases separating them. CDR3 in DNA: TGTGCCAGCATCGGGGGATCGGGCTCTGGGGCCAACGTCCTGACTTTC. Protein sequence: CASIGGSGSGANVLTF.

The CDR3 loop reads CASSLIPWTGDDTEAFF. CDR3 DNA sequence: TGTGCCAGCAGTTTAATCCCCTGGACAGGGGACGACACTGAAGCTTTCTTT. V and J are TRBV12-3 or TRBV12-4 and TRBJ1-1; TRBD1 aligns across 9 bases. V dropped 2 bases and J dropped 3; count of bases not matched to a gene: 10. There are 17 residues in the CDR3.

V usage is TRBV5-1 and J usage is TRBJ1-6, with unresolved D. This CDR3 is 15 amino acids long. Germline CDR1 is SGHRS and CDR2 is YFSETQ. Trimming cost V 7 bases and J 4 bases, with 15 bases left between them. The CDR3 reads CASQSGGNYNSPLHF. The CDR3 nucleotides read TGCGCCAGCCAGTCTGGCGGAAATTATAATTCACCCCTCCACTTT.

The V and J genes are TRBV6-2 or TRBV6-3 and TRBJ1-2, with D possibly matching TRBD1 (6 bases). The germline V gene has CDR1 MNHEY and CDR2 SVGEGT. Trimming took off 0 bases at V and 5 bases at J, with 16 bases between the two ends. The CDR3 contains 16 residues. The CDR3 spells CASSYSEIGQKYGYTF. The CDR3 DNA sequence: TGTGCCAGCAGTTACTCGGAAATTGGACAGAAGTATGGCTACACCTTC.

The rearrangement joins TRBV2 to TRBJ2-5; 7 bases agree with TRBD2. V shed 5 bases, J shed 0 bases, and the junction held 3 bases outside the gene matches. Per germline, CDR1 SNHLY and CDR2 FYNNEI. The CDR3 consists of 14 residues. CDR3: CASSSRGDQETQYF. The CDR3, as DNA: TGTGCCAGCAGTTCCCGGGGGGACCAAGAGACCCAGTACTTC.